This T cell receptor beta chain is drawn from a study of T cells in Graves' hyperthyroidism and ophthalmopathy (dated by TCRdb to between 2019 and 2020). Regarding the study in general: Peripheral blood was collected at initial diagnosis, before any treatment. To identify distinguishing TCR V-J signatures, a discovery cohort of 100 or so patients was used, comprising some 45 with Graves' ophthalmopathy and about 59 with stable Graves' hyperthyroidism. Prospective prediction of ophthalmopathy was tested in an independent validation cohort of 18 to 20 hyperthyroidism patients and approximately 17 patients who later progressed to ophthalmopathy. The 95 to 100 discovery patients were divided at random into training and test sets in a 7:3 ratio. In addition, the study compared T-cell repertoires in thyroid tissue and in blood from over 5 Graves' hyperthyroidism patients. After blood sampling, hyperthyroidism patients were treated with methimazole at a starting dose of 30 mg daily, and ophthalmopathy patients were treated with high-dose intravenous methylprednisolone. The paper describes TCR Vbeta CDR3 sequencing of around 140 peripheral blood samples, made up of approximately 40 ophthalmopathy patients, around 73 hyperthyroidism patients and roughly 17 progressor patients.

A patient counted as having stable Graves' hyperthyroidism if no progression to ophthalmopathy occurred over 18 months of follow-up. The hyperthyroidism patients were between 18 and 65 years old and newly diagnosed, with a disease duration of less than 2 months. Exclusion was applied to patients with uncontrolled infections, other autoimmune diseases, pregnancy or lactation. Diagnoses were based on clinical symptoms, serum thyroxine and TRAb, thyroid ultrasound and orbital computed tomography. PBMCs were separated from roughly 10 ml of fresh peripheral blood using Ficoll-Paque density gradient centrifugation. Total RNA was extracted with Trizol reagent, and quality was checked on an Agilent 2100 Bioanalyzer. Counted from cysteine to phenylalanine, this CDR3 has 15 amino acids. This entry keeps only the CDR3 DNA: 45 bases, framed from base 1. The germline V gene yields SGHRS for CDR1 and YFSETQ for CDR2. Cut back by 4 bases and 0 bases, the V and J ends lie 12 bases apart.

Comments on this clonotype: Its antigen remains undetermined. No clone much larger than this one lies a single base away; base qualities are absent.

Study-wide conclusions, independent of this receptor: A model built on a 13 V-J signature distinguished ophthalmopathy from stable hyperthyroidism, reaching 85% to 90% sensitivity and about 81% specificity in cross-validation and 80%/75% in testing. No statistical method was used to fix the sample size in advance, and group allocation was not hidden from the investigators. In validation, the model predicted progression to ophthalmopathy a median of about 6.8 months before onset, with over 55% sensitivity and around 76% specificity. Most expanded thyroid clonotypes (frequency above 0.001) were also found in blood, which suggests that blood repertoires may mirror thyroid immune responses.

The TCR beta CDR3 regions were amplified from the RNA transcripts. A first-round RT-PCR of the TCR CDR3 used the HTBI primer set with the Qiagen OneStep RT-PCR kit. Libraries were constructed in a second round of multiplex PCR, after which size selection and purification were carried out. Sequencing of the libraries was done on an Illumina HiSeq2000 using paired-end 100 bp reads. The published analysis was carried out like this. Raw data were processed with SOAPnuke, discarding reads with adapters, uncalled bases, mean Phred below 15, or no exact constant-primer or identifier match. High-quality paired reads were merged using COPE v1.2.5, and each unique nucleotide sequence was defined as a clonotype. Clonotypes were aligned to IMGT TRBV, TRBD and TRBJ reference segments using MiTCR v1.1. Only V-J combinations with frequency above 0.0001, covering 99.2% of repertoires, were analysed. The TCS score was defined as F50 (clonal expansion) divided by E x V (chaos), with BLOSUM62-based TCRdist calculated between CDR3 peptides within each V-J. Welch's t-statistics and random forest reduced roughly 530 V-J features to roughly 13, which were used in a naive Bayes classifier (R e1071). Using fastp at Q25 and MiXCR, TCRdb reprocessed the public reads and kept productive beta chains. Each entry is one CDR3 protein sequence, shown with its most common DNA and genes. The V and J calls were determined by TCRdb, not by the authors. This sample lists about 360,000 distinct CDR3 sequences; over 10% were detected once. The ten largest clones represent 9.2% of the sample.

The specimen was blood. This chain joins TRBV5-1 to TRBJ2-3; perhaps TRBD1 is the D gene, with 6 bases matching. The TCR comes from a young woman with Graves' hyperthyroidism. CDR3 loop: CASSQGTLSTDTQYF. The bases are TGCGCCAGCAGCCAAGGGACACTAAGCACAGATACGCAGTATTTT.